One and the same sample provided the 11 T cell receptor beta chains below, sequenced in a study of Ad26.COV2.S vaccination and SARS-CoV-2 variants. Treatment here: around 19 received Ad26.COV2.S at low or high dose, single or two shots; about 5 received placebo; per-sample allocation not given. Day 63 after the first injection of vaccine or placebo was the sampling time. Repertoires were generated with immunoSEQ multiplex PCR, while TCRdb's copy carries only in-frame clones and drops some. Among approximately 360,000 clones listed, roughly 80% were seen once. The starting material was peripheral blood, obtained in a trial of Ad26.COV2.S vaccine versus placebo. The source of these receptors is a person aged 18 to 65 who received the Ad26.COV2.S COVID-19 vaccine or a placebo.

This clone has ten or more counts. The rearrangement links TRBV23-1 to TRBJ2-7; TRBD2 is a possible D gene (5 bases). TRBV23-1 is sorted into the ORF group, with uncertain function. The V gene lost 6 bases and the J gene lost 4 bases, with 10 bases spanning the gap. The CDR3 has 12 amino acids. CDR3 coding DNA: TGCGCCAGCAGCTCGTCGGGATACGAGCAGTACTTC. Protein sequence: CASSSSGYEQYF.

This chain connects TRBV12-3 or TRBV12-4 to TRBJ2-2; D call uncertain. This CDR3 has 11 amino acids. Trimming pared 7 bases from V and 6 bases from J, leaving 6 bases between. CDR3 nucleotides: TGTGCCAGCAAAGTGTCCGGGGAGCTGTTTTTT. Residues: CASKVSGELFF.

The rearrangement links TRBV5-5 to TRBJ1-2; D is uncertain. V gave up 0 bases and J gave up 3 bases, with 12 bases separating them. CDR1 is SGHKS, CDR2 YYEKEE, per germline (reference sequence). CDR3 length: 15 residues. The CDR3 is CASSLGLTPDYGYTF. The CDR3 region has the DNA TGTGCCAGCAGCTTGGGCCTGACTCCTGACTATGGCTACACCTTC.

The CDR3 loop reads CASSAGDRSNTEAFF. In DNA, the CDR3 is TGTGCCAGCAGCGCGGGGGACAGATCCAACACTGAAGCTTTCTTT. The chain has TRBV9 and TRBJ1-1; TRBD1 matches 7 bases. CDR1 is SGDLS and CDR2 is YYNGEE in the germline V gene. V gave up 3 bases and J gave up 2 bases; unmatched junction bases: 7. CDR3 length: 15 residues.

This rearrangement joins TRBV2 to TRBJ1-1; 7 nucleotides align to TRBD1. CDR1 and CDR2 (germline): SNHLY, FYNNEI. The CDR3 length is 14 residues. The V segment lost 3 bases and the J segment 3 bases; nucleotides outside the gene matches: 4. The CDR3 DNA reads TGTGCCAGCAGTGATGAGGGGGCGGACACTGAAGCTTTCTTT. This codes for CASSDEGADTEAFF.

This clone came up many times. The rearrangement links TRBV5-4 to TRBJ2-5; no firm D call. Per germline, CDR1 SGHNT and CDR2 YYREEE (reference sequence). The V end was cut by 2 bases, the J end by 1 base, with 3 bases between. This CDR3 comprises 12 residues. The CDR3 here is CASSFFQETQYF. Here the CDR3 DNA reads TGTGCCAGCAGCTTCTTCCAAGAGACCCAGTACTTC.

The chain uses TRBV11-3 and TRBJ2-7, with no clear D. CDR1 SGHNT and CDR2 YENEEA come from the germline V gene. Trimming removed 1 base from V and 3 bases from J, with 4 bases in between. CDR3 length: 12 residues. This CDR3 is CASSLGYYEQYF. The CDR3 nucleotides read TGTGCCAGCAGCTTAGGGTACTACGAGCAGTACTTC.

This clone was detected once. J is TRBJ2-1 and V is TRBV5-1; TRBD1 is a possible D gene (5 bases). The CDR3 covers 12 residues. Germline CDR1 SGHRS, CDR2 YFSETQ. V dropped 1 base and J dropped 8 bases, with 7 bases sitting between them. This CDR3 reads CASSLRGDEQFF. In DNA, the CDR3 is TGCGCCAGCAGCTTGAGGGGCGATGAGCAGTTCTTC. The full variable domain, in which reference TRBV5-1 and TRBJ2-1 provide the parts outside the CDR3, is KAGVTQTPRYLIKTRGQQVTLSCSPISGHRSVSWYQQTPGQGLQFLFEYFSETQRNKGNFPGRFSGRQFSNSRSEMNVSTLELGDSALYLCASSLRGDEQFFGPGTRLTVL.

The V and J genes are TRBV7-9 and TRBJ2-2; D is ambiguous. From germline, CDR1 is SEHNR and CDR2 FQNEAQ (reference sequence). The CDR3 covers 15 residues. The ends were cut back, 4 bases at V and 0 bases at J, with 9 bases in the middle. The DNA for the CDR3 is TGTGCCAGCAGCTCTGGACGGACGAACACCGGGGAGCTGTTTTTT. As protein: CASSSGRTNTGELFF.

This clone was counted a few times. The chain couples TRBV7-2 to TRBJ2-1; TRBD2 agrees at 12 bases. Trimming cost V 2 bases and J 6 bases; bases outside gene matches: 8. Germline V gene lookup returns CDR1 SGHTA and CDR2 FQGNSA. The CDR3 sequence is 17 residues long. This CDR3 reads CASSLKSASGGVNEQFF. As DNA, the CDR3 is TGTGCCAGCAGCTTAAAGTCGGCTAGCGGGGGGGTCAATGAGCAGTTCTTC.

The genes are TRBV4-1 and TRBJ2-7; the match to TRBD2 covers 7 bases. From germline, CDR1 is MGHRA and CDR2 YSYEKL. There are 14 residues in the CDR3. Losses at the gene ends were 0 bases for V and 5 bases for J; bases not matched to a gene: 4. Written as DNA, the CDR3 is TGCGCCAGCAGCCAAGATCGGGGGGACCACGAGCAGTACTTC. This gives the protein CASSQDRGDHEQYF.